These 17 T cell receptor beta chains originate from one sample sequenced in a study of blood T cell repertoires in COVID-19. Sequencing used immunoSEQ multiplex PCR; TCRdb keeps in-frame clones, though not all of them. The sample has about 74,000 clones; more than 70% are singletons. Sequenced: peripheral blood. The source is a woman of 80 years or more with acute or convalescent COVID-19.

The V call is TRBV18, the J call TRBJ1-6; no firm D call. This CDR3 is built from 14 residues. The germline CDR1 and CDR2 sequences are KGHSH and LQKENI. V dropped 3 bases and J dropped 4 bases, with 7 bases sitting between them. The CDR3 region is CASSPVRYNSPLHF. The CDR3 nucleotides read TGTGCCAGCTCACCGGTTCGGTATAATTCACCCCTCCACTTT.

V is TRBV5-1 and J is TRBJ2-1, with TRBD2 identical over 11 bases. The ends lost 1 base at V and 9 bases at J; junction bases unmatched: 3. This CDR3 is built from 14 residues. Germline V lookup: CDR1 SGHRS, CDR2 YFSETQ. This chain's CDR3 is CASSLSLAGGEQFF. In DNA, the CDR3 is TGCGCCAGCAGCTTGAGCCTAGCGGGAGGTGAGCAGTTCTTC.

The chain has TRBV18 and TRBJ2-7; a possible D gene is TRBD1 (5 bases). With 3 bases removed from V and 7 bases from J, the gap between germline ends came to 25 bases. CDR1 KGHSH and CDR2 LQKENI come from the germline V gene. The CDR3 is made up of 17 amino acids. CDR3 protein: CASSPKSQGPLPAEQYF. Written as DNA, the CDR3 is TGTGCCAGCTCACCGAAGAGCCAGGGCCCGCTCCCTGCTGAGCAGTACTTC.

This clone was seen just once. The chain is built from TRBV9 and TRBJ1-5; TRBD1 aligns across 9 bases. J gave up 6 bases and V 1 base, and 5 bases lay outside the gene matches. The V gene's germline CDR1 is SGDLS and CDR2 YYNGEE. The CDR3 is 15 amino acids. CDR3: CASSVRTGGLQPQHF. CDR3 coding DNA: TGTGCCAGCAGCGTACGTACAGGGGGCCTTCAGCCCCAGCATTTT. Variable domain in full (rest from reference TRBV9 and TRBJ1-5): DSGVTQTPKHLITATGQRVTLRCSPRSGDLSVYWYQQSLDQGLQFLIQYYNGEERAKGNILERFSAQQFPDLHSELNLSSLELGDSALYFCASSVRTGGLQPQHFGDGTRLSIL.

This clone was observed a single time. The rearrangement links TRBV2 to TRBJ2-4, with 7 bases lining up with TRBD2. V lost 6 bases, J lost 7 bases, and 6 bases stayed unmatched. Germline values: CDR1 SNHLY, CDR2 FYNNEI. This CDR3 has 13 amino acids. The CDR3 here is CASSGLVSNIQYF. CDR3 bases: TGTGCCAGCAGCGGACTAGTTTCCAACATTCAGTACTTC.

Here the CDR3 DNA reads TGTGCCAGCAGCGTCGACAGCTTTAATGAAAAACTGTTTTTT. Residues: CASSVDSFNEKLFF. The chain recombines TRBV9 with TRBJ1-4, with D possibly matching TRBD1 (5 bases). Germline V gives CDR1 SGDLS, CDR2 YYNGEE. The CDR3 consists of 14 residues. Deletions cut 2 bases from V and 4 bases from J, with 9 bases between.

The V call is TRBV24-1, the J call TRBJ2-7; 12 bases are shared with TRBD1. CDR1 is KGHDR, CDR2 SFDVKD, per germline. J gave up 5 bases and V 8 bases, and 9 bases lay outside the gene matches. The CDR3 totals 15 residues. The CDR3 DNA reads TGTGCCACCATCCCTCCGGGACAGGGGGCGGACGAGCAGTACTTC. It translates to CATIPPGQGADEQYF.

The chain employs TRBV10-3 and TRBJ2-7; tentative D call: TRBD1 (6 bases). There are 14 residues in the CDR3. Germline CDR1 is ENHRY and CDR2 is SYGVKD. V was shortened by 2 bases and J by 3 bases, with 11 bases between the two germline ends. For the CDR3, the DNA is TGTGCCATCAGTGAGACAGGGCCTCTCTACGAGCAGTACTTC. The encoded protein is CAISETGPLYEQYF.

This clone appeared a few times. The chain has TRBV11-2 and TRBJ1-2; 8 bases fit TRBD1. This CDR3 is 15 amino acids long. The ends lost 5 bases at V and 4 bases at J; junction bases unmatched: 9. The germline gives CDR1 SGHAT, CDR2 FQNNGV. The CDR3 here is CASSGLRGRSYGYTF. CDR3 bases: TGTGCCAGCAGCGGTCTCAGGGGGCGCAGCTATGGCTACACCTTC.

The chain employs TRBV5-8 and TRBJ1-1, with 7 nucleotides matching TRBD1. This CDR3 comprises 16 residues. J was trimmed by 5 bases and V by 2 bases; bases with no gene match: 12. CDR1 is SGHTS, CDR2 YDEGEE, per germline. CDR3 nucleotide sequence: TGTGCCAGCAGCTTAAGGACAGGCCCACGACGGACTGAAGCTTTCTTT. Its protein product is CASSLRTGPRRTEAFF.

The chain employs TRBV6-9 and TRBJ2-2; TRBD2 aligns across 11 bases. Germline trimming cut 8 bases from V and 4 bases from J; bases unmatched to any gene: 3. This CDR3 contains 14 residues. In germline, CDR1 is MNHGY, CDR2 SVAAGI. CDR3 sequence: CASLAGGGTGELFF. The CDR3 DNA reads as TGTGCCAGCTTAGCGGGAGGGGGCACCGGGGAGCTGTTTTTT.

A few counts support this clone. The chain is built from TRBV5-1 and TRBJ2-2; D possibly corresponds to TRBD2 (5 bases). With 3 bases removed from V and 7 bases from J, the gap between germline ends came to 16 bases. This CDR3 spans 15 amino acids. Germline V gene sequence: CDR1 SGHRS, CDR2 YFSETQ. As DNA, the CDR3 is TGCGCCAGCAGCTCCGGCTCCGGAGGAAGCGGGGAGCTGTTTTTT. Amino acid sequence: CASSSGSGGSGELFF. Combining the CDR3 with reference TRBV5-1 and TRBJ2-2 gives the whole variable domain KAGVTQTPRYLIKTRGQQVTLSCSPISGHRSVSWYQQTPGQGLQFLFEYFSETQRNKGNFPGRFSGRQFSNSRSEMNVSTLELGDSALYLCASSSGSGGSGELFFGEGSRLTVL.

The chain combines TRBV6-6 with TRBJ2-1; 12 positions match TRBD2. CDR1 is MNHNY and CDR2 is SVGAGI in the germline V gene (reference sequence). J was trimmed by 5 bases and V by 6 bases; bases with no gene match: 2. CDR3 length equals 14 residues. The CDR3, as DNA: TGTGCCAGCAGACTAGCGGGGGGAGACAATGAGCAGTTCTTC. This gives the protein CASRLAGGDNEQFF.

This chain's CDR3 is CASSGRRQGISGYTF. The CDR3 region has the DNA TGTGCCAGCAGCGGGAGACGACAGGGGATTTCTGGCTACACCTTC. The chain joins TRBV5-6 to TRBJ1-2; the match to TRBD1 covers 8 bases. In germline, CDR1 is SGHDT, CDR2 YYEEEE. V shed 4 bases and J 7 bases; nucleotides not matched to a gene: 12. The CDR3 length is 15 residues.

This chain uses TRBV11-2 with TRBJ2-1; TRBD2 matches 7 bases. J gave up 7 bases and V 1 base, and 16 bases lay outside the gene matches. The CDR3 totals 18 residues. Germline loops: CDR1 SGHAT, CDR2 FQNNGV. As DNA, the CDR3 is TGTGCCAGCAGCTTAGTCACTCCCGGGACTACCTCGCGTAATGAGCAGTTCTTC. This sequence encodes CASSLVTPGTTSRNEQFF.

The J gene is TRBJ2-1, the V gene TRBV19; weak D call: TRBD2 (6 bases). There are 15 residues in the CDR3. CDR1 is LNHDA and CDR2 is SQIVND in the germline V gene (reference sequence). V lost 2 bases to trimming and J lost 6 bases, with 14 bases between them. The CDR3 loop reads CASSINAGQINEQFF. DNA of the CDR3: TGTGCCAGTAGTATAAATGCGGGGCAGATCAATGAGCAGTTCTTC.

The CDR3 DNA sequence: TGTGCCAGCAGCTCCCAACAGGGGACCTACAATGAGCAGTTCTTC. Its translation is CASSSQQGTYNEQFF. The rearrangement uses TRBV7-2 and TRBJ2-1; TRBD1 matches at 7 bases. V lost 4 bases, J lost 2 bases, and 5 bases stayed unmatched. CDR1 and CDR2 (germline): SGHTA, FQGNSA. The length of the CDR3 is 15 residues.